The 4 T cell receptor beta chains in this list originate from one sample, sequenced in a study of T-cell reconstitution after alpha-beta-depleted transplantation in children (dated by TCRdb to 2016 to 2017). Sample treatment or condition, as interpreted from the label and publication: allogeneic hematopoietic cell transplantation with graft depleted of TCRalphabeta T cells and CD19 B cells. The library was built by means of PCR. Sequencing took place on an Illumina HiSeq 2500. TCR library preparation used molecular barcoding, with unique molecular identifiers applied to normalize quantification of the TCRbeta repertoire. TCRdb reran the public reads through fastp at Q25 and MiXCR, keeping productive beta chains. Identical CDR3 proteins give one entry, which carries the most common genes and DNA. The sample table contains around 300,000 distinct CDR3 sequences; only one count was recorded for around 7.1% of them. The ten most abundant clones make up around 9.8% of the sample.

The research as a whole found: The frequencies of hyperexpanded clones fell over the following months, and after one year, T-cell counts and TCRbeta diversity were mostly attributed to newly produced T cells.

Their antigen targets remain unknown. The sample consisted of peripheral blood, taken 360 days after TCRalphabeta/CD19-depleted stem cell transplant. The receptors shown here come from a female patient aged 2-9 years who had a stem cell transplant for Fanconi anemia, so the T cells may come from the graft donor.

This clonotype was seen repeatedly, ten times or more. The gene calls are TRBV29-1 and TRBJ2-2, with D perhaps given as TRBD1 or TRBD2 (5 bases each). V was trimmed by 7 bases and J by 7 bases, leaving 10 bases between them. CDR1 and CDR2 (germline): SQVTM, ANQGSEA. This CDR3 is built from 11 residues. CDR3 coding DNA: TGCAGCGCCGGGGCGGGCGGGGAGCTGTTTTTT. The encoded protein is CSAGAGGELFF.

This clonotype was detected many times. The CDR3 loop reads CATSRSRANQPQHF. The DNA of the CDR3 is TGTGCCACCAGCAGATCCAGGGCCAATCAGCCCCAGCATTTT. J is TRBJ1-5 and V is TRBV15; possible D gene TRBD1, 5 bases. Germline V gene data show CDR1 as LNHNV and CDR2 as YYDKDF (reference sequence). V lost 2 bases, J lost 3 bases, and 8 bases lay in between. This CDR3 is 14 amino acids long.

Ten or more counts support this clonotype. This chain connects TRBV13 to TRBJ2-1, with TRBD2 as a possible D gene (6 bases). Trimming removed 5 bases from V and 4 bases from J, with 15 bases in between. This CDR3 spans 15 amino acids. Germline CDR1 PRHDT, CDR2 FYEKMQ (reference sequence). The DNA for the CDR3 is TGTGCCAGCAGCCCCGGGACTCCGTATTACAATGAGCAGTTCTTC. Amino acid sequence: CASSPGTPYYNEQFF.

This clonotype was found many times. The V gene is TRBV28, the J gene TRBJ2-7, with 10 bases identical to TRBD1. CDR1 is MDHEN and CDR2 is SYDVKM in the germline V gene. Trimming at V came to 3 bases and at J to 5 bases, leaving 10 bases not matched to a gene. This CDR3 comprises 16 residues. CDR3: CASSFDWGTGENEQYF. DNA of the CDR3: TGTGCCAGCAGTTTTGATTGGGGGACAGGGGAAAACGAGCAGTACTTC.